The source of this TCR beta chain is a study of CD8 T cells in Susac syndrome. General study results and limits: As the study acknowledged, the number of individuals who were part of its TCR sequencing and HLA analysis was relatively small.

A word on this clonotype: Its matching antigen is unknown.

CDR1 and CDR2 from the germline V gene are DFQATT and SNEGSKA (reference sequence). Trimming removed 4 bases at V and 2 bases at J, with 9 bases between. CDR3 length: 13 residues. Random hexamers were used to reverse transcribe the RNA input (0.5 to 1 ug). Amplification of TCR beta CDR3 by immunoSEQ multiplex PCR spanned 54 Vbeta and 13 Jbeta. TCRdb analysed the immunoSEQ multiplex PCR reads with MiXCR anew, one entry per CDR3 protein. The repertoire consists of some 190,000 distinct CDR3 sequences, with around 95% occurring once and the leading ten covering around 0.1%. TCR beta sequencing covered blood CD8+ and CD4+ T cells. Healthy donors served as age- and sex-matched controls.

Sequencing used CD4+ T cells from PBMCs. The sequence was obtained from a human donor in good health. The chain employs TRBV20-1 and TRBJ1-5; the D is unclear. The CDR3 spells CSATPDGNQPQHF. For the CDR3, the DNA is TGCAGTGCTACGCCTGACGGCAATCAGCCCCAGCATTTT.